The sequence of this T cell receptor beta chain was determined in a study of blood T cells in healthy people across ages. For the second PCR, which ran for 7 to 11 cycles, a sample-barcoded 5' primer and a J-beta primer mix were used. From the 5' RACE reads, TCRdb called clonotypes with MiXCR, one entry per CDR3 protein. The profile covers 600,000 to 850,000 distinct CDR3 sequences, with more than 20% appearing a single time and roughly a tenth taken by the ten largest. This clonotype came up a few times. V lost 6 bases and J lost 5; bases outside the gene matches: 6. The germline V gene encodes CDR1 MDHEN and CDR2 SYDVKM. The CDR3 covers 13 residues. The sample was also reused in another study, on T cells of mothers and their children.

The material sequenced was blood. The source of this sequence is a boy between 5 and 17 years old in good health. The chain joins TRBV28 to TRBJ2-7; 8 nucleotides match TRBD1. This CDR3 reads CASSGTGLDEQYF. CDR3 bases: TGTGCCAGCAGCGGGACAGGCCTAGACGAGCAGTACTTC.